This T cell receptor beta chain emerged from a study of T cells in Graves' hyperthyroidism and ophthalmopathy. The wider study: The blood sample was taken at first diagnosis, before treatment began.

The source material, RNA transcripts, was used to amplify TCR beta CDR3 regions. The HTBI set primed first-round TCR CDR3 RT-PCR. TCRdb itself ran the multiplex PCR reads through MiXCR, one entry per CDR3 protein. The sample shows fewer than 900,000 distinct CDR3 sequences, around 20% of them seen only once. The CDR3 is 15 residues long. Germline V lookup: CDR1 MNHNS, CDR2 SASEGT. Trimming took 8 bases from V and 7 from J; bases not matched to a gene: 12. The sequencing input was blood. The source is a woman in her forties or fifties with Graves' hyperthyroidism that later progressed to Graves' ophthalmopathy. The chain uses TRBV6-1 and TRBJ2-5, with 11 bases lining up with TRBD2. The CDR3 spells CASGPSGGKMGTQYF. CDR3 bases: TGTGCCAGCGGCCCTAGCGGGGGGAAGATGGGGACCCAGTACTTC.